A single sample is the source of the 2 T cell receptor beta chains below, sequenced in a study of T cells expressing NK-cell markers. After re-calling the 5' RACE reads, TCRdb lists one entry per CDR3 protein, DNA absent. The sample totals about 410,000 distinct CDR3 sequences; its top ten clones hold about 10%. Sequenced sample: blood T cells: a sorted CD56 or NKG2C T cell subset, CD4+ or CD8+ T cells, or bulk PBMC T cells (not recorded which). These TCRs come from a woman in her forties or fifties in good health.

This chain links TRBV20-1 with TRBJ2-7. Germline V gene sequence: CDR1 DFQATT, CDR2 SNEGSKA (reference sequence). The CDR3 has 16 amino acids. The CDR3 loop reads CSARDRLAWSSYEQYF.

This chain uses TRBV11-3 with TRBJ2-1; TCRdb designates TRBD2, a call that cannot be tested without DNA. There are 16 residues in the CDR3. Germline CDR1 and CDR2: SGHNT and YENEEA. This CDR3 reads CASTGMTSGSYNEQFF.